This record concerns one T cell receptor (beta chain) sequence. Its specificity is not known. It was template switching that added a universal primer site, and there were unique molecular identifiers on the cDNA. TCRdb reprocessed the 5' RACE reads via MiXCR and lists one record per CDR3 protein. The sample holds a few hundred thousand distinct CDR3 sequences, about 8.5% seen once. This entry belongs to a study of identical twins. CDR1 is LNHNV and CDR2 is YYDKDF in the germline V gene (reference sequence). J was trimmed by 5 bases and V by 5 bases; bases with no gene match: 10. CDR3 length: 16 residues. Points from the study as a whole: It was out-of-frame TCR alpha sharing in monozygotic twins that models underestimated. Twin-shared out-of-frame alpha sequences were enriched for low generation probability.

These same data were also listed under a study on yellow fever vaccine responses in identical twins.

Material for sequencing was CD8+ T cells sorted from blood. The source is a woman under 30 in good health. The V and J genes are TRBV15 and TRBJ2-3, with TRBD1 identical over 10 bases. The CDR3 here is CATSQSLRDRGDTQYF. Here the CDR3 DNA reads TGTGCCACCAGCCAATCTCTCCGGGACAGGGGAGATACGCAGTATTTT.